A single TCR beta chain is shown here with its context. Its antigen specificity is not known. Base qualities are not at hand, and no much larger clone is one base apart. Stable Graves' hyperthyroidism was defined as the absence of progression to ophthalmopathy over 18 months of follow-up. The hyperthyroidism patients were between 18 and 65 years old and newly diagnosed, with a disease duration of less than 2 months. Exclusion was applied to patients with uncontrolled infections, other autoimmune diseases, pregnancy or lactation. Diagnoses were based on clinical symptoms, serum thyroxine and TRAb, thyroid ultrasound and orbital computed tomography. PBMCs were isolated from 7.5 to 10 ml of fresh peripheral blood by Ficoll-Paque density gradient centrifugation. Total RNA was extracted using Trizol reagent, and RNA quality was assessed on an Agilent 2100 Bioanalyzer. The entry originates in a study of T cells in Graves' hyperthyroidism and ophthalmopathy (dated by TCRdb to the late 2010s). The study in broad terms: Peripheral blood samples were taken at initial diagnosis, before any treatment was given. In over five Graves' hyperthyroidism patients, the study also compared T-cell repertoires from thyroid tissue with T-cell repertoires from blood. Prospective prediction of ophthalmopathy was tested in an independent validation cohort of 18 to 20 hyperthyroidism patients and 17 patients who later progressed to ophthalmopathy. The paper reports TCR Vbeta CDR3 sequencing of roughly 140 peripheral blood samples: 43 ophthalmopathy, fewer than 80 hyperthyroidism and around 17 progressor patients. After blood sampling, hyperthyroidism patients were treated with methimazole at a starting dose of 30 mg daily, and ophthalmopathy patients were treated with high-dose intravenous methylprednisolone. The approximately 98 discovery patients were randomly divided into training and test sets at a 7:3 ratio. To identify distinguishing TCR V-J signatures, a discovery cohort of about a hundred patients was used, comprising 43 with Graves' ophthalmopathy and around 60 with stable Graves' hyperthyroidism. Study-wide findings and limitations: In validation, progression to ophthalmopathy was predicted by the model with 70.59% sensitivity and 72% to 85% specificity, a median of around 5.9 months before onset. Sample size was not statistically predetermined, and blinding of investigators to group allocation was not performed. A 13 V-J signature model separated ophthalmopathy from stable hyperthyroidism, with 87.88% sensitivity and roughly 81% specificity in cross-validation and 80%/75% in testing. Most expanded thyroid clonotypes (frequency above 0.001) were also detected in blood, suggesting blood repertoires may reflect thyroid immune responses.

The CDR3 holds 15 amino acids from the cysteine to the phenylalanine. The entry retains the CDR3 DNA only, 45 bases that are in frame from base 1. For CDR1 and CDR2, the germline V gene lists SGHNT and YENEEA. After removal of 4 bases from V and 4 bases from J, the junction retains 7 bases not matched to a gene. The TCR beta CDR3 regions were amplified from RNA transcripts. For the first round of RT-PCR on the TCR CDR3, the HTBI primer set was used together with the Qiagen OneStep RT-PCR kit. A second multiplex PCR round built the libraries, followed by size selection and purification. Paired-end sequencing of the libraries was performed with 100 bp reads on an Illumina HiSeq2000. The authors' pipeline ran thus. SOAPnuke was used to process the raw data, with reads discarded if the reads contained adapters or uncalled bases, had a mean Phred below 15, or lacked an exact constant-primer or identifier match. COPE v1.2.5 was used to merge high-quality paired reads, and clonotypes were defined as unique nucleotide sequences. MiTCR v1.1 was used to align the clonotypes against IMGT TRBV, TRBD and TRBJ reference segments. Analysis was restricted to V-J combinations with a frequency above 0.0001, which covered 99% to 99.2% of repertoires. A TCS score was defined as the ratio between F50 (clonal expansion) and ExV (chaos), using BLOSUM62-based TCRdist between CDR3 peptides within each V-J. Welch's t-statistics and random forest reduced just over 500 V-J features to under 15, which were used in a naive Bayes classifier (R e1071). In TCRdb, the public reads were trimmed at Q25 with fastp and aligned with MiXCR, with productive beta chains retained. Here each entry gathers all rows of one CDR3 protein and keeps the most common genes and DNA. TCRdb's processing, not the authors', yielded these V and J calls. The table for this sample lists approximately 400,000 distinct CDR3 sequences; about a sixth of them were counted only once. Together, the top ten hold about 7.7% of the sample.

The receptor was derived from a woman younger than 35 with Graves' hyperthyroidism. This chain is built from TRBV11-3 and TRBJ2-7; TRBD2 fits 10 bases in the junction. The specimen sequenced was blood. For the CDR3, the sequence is CASSSIGTSAYEQYF. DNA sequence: TGTGCCAGCAGCTCTATCGGGACTAGCGCGTACGAGCAGTACTTC.